These T cell receptor beta chains were read from a single sample in a study of cytomegalovirus exposure and HLA in healthy donors. Repertoires were generated with immunoSEQ multiplex PCR, while TCRdb's copy carries only in-frame clones and drops some. This sample has 200,000 or so clones, with about 79% found just once. The sequencing input was PBMCs. The receptors were sampled from a boy younger than 10 in good health and CMV-seronegative. Each CDR3 is given with its conserved first and last residue. The D gene is left open where the match is weak. Some rows have no size entry. The others give once, few or many, or a class for an expanded clone.

v_gene	j_gene	len	d_gene	abundance	CDR3aa	CDR3nt
TRBV2	TRBJ1-1	13	NA	once	CATKTSRDTEAFF	TGTGCCACAAAGACGAGCAGGGACACTGAAGCTTTCTTT
TRBV9	TRBJ2-7	14	TRBD1	NA	CASSPRDRSYEQYF	TGTGCCAGCAGCCCCCGGGACAGATCCTACGAGCAGTACTTC
TRBV2	TRBJ2-7	13	TRBD2	NA	CATGGGVFYEQYF	TGTGCCACCGGTGGGGGGGTTTTCTACGAGCAGTACTTC
TRBV7-2	TRBJ1-2	12	NA	NA	CASSVGTYGYTF	TGTGCCAGCAGCGTCGGGACTTATGGCTACACCTTC
TRBV7-2	TRBJ2-5	14	NA	NA	CASSPGGAQETQYF	TGTGCCAGCAGCCCTGGTGGGGCACAAGAGACCCAGTACTTC
TRBV5-3	TRBJ1-5	17	NA	NA	CARSRMNGRNSNQPQHF	TGTGCCAGAAGTCGGATGAATGGGAGGAATAGCAATCAGCCCCAGCATTTT
TRBV7-3	TRBJ1-4	17	TRBD1	NA	CASSNSRDRGEYEKLFF	TGTGCCAGCAGTAACTCCCGGGACAGGGGTGAGTATGAAAAACTGTTTTTT
TRBV5-4	TRBJ1-2	16	NA	NA	CASSRGGAGDNYGYTF	TGTGCCAGCAGCAGAGGGGGGGCGGGGGATAACTATGGCTACACCTTC
TRBV7-9	TRBJ1-1	14	NA	NA	CASSLEGRSTEAFF	TGTGCCAGCAGCTTAGAGGGGAGGAGCACTGAAGCTTTCTTT
TRBV27	TRBJ2-7	15	NA	NA	CASRLTGFGIYEQYF	TGTGCCAGCAGGCTGACCGGGTTTGGAATATACGAGCAGTACTTC